This TCR beta chain is drawn from a study of regulatory T cells in long-lasting Graves disease. General observations from the study: Peripheral blood, not thyroid tissue, was the sole material studied.

At least ten counts were recorded for this clonotype. Its antigen remains unknown. According to the study, TCR beta libraries were built with iRepertoire HTBI primers and CDR3-region Arm-PCR. Using its own MiXCR run on the multiplex PCR reads, TCRdb lists one record per CDR3 protein. The sample holds 450,000 to 500,000 distinct CDR3 sequences, 15% to 20% seen once. Described time point: newly diagnosed GD, antithyroid drugs for less than 3 months. Researchers made the TCR library from RNA that was extracted from PBMCs. One endocrinology department in Xi'an, China, was where patients came from. Germline V gene lookup returns CDR1 SQVTM and CDR2 ANQGSEA. Trimming removed 4 bases at V and 1 base at J, with 20 bases between. The CDR3 consists of 17 residues. These data are also associated with another study on T cells in Graves' hyperthyroidism and ophthalmopathy.

The receptor comes from a man aged 35-49 years with Graves disease. The input for sequencing was peripheral blood mononuclear cells (PBMCs), taken at new diagnosis, from a patient treated with antithyroid drugs. This chain uses TRBV29-1 with TRBJ2-1; either TRBD1 or TRBD2 may fit D (6 bases each). The CDR3 sequence is CSVGPGGKWYSYNEQFF. The CDR3 coding sequence is TGCAGCGTTGGGCCCGGGGGCAAATGGTATTCCTACAATGAGCAGTTCTTC.